This entry features one TCR beta chain sequence. No antigen is known for it. A second PCR, run for about 7 to 11 cycles, used a sample-barcoded 5' primer plus a J-beta primer mix. MiXCR, applied by TCRdb to the 5' RACE reads, yields one record per CDR3 protein. The sample holds about 1 million distinct CDR3 sequences, over 35% seen once. The V and J ends lost 4 bases and 4 bases respectively, with 17 bases between them. The CDR3 spans 15 residues. Germline values: CDR1 SGHDT, CDR2 YYEEEE. Total RNA extracted from each sample amounted to at least 6 micrograms. This sample stems from a study of blood T cells in healthy people across ages. Overall study findings and caveats: Calculation of diversity from one million T cells yielded estimates considered to be underestimates. The recorded TCR beta diversity per million T cells decreased in a roughly linear manner with age. Fewer expanded clones and more diversity marked long-lived versus aged donors.

The chain uses TRBV5-6 and TRBJ1-2; D might be TRBD1 (6 bases). The origin of this receptor is an older woman in good health. Material: blood. The CDR3: CASSATGSGSYGYTF. As DNA, the CDR3 is TGTGCCAGCAGCGCCACAGGGAGTGGTAGCTATGGCTACACCTTC.